One sample yielded the 7 T cell receptor beta chains listed below, sequenced in a study of T cell repertoires in cytomegalovirus infection. These TCRs' antigens remain unknown. TCRdb reprocessed the reads via MiXCR and lists one record per CDR3 protein. The sample contains roughly 350,000 distinct CDR3 sequences, 34% of which appear only once. The material was cultured PBMCs, obtained from culture after CMV antigen stimulation. These receptors were collected from a human donor in good health (CMV status not recorded). Some clones in this sample may be carry-over from other donors' samples.

This clonotype was seen only a few times. V gene TRBV11-2 combines with J gene TRBJ2-5; the D call may be TRBD1 or TRBD2 (5 bases each). The CDR3 consists of 13 residues. The V gene lost 5 bases and the J gene lost 0 bases, with 7 bases spanning the gap. Germline V gene sequence: CDR1 SGHAT, CDR2 FQNNGV. CDR3 bases: TGTGCCAGCAGCCAGGGACACCAAGAGACCCAGTACTTC. This sequence encodes CASSQGHQETQYF.

This clonotype has ten or more counts. The chain uses TRBV11-2 and TRBJ1-6; a possible D gene is TRBD1 (6 bases). Per germline, CDR1 SGHAT and CDR2 FQNNGV. V gave up 5 bases and J gave up 9 bases, with 20 bases separating them. This CDR3 spans 16 amino acids. CDR3 nucleotides: TGTGCCAGCAGCATTATTCCTACAGGGTTCGGTTCACCCCTCCACTTT. Its protein product is CASSIIPTGFGSPLHF. Looking up the rest from reference TRBV11-2 and TRBJ1-6 gives the full variable domain: EAGVAQSPRYKIIEKRQSVAFWCNPISGHATLYWYQQILGQGPKLLIQFQNNGVVDDSQLPKDRFSAERLKGVDSTLKIQPAKLEDSAVYLCASSIIPTGFGSPLHFGNGTRLTVT.

The sample holds one count of this clonotype. The chain couples TRBV6-2 or TRBV6-3 to TRBJ2-3; 8 nucleotides agree with TRBD1. With V trimmed by 2 bases and J by 5 bases, 3 bases remained unmatched. The CDR3 runs 14 residues. The V gene's germline CDR1 is MNHEY and CDR2 SVGEGT. CDR3 DNA: TGTGCCAGCAGTTACGATACAGGGGGAGATACGCAGTATTTT. It codes for CASSYDTGGDTQYF.

The chain recombines TRBV7-2 with TRBJ2-1, with D uncertain. Between the trimmed V and J ends, which lost 4 bases and 0 bases, there was a span of 10 bases. The germline V gene encodes CDR1 SGHTA and CDR2 FQGNSA. The CDR3 has 15 amino acids. The CDR3 DNA reads TGTGCCAGCAGCTGGACCTCGAGCTCCTACAATGAGCAGTTCTTC. Encoded protein: CASSWTSSSYNEQFF.

This clonotype has more than one count but fewer than ten. CDR3 amino acids: CASSQDRVIYQPQHF. For the CDR3, the DNA is TGTGCCAGCAGCCAGGACAGGGTGATATATCAGCCCCAGCATTTT. The V call is TRBV7-2, the J call TRBJ1-5, with 8 bases aligning to TRBD1. The germline V gene has CDR1 SGHTA and CDR2 FQGNSA. This CDR3 contains 15 residues. Unmatched junction bases numbered 8, after V lost 5 bases and J lost 5 bases.

The chain recombines TRBV4-1 with TRBJ2-1, with D perhaps matching TRBD1 (5 bases). Per germline, CDR1 MGHRA and CDR2 YSYEKL. The CDR3 length is 16 residues. V was cut by 0 bases and J by 4 bases, with 13 bases left in between. DNA of the CDR3: TGCGCCAGCAGCCAAGACCCAGGGATGTCATACAATGAGCAGTTCTTC. Translated, it gives CASSQDPGMSYNEQFF.

This chain connects TRBV6-5 to TRBJ2-2; D could derive from TRBD1 or TRBD2 (5 bases each). Trimming stripped 5 bases from V and 0 bases from J, with 10 bases between. Germline CDR1 is MNHEY and CDR2 is SVGAGI. The CDR3 covers 15 residues. The CDR3 coding sequence is TGTGCCAGCAGTCCGGGACCGGCGAACACCGGGGAGCTGTTTTTT. This codes for CASSPGPANTGELFF.